A single sample is the source of the 10 T cell receptor beta chains below, sequenced in a study of response to subunit inactivated influenza vaccine. TCRdb passed the RT-PCR reads through MiXCR, listing each CDR3 protein once. Of 800,000 or so distinct CDR3 sequences listed, 21% are singletons. The starting material was PBMCs from blood, obtained 4 to 6 days after vaccination. The receptors were gathered from a man aged 45-65 years who received an inactivated influenza vaccine.

The rearrangement joins TRBV24-1 to TRBJ2-5; D perhaps matches TRBD1 (5 bases). Germline values: CDR1 KGHDR, CDR2 SFDVKD. Trimming cost V 5 bases and J 5 bases, with 14 bases left between them. The CDR3 totals 14 residues. For the CDR3, the DNA is TGTGCCACCAGTGTAGGGCCAGGGCGGGAGACCCAGTACTTC. Translation gives CATSVGPGRETQYF.

The count of this clonotype is one. The CDR3 coding sequence is TGCGCCAGCAGCCAAGAAGGGGGACGTATCTACGAGCAGTACTTC. Protein sequence: CASSQEGGRIYEQYF. The chain couples TRBV4-1 to TRBJ2-7; D is perhaps TRBD1 (6 bases). CDR3 length: 15 residues. The germline gives CDR1 MGHRA, CDR2 YSYEKL. Deletions cut 0 bases from V and 3 bases from J, with 12 bases between.

The gene calls are TRBV6-2 or TRBV6-3 and TRBJ2-7; D is unresolved. This CDR3 contains 14 residues. The ends were cut back, 6 bases at V and 1 base at J, with 13 bases in the middle. Germline values: CDR1 MNHEY, CDR2 SVGEGT. This CDR3 reads CASSWEPPSYEQYF. The CDR3, as DNA: TGTGCCAGCAGCTGGGAACCACCATCCTACGAGCAGTACTTC.

On this clonotype itself: The germline gene is not matched at one end of the junction; a read error may be the cause. The chain recombines TRBV29-1 with TRBJ2-1, with D perhaps TRBD1 or TRBD2 (6 bases each). Germline V gives CDR1 SQVTM, CDR2 ANQGSEA. The CDR3 contains 15 residues. DNA for the CDR3: TGCAGCGTTCGTCCCGGGGGCCGCTCCTACAATGGGCAGTTCTTC. Its translation: CSVRPGGRSYNGQFF.

The genes are TRBV2 and TRBJ2-7; either TRBD1 or TRBD2 may supply D (5 bases each). V was pared by 2 bases and J by 5 bases, with 10 bases between. The CDR3 length is 13 residues. In germline, CDR1 is SNHLY, CDR2 FYNNEI. CDR3 sequence: CASSEWGKDEQYF. CDR3 sequence (DNA): TGTGCCAGCAGTGAATGGGGGAAGGACGAGCAGTACTTC.

The rearrangement links TRBV6-1 to TRBJ2-2; 10 nucleotides line up with TRBD1. J lost 7 bases, V lost 11 bases, and 7 bases had no gene match. The CDR3 runs 13 residues. Germline-derived CDR1 and CDR2 are MNHNS and SASEGT. The chain's CDR3 is CASRQGAGGELFF. The CDR3 nucleotides read TGTGCCTCCCGACAGGGGGCGGGCGGGGAGCTGTTTTTT.

This clonotype was seen a few times. This chain connects TRBV29-1 to TRBJ1-4; 9 bases align to TRBD1. The length of the CDR3 is 13 residues. Trimming cost V 5 bases and J 6 bases; bases outside gene matches: 4. Germline V gives CDR1 SQVTM, CDR2 ANQGSEA. CDR3 nucleotides: TGCAGCGTTCCGGGACAGGGTGATGAAAAACTGTTTTTT. As protein: CSVPGQGDEKLFF.

The chain is built from TRBV20-1 and TRBJ2-3; D is undetermined. V gave up 0 bases and J gave up 1 base, with 8 bases separating them. The CDR3 covers 14 residues. Germline CDR1 reads DFQATT; CDR2 reads SNEGSKA (reference sequence). The CDR3 nucleotides read TGCAGTGCTAGAGAGGGTGTCGGCACAGATACGCAGTATTTT. It yields the protein CSAREGVGTDTQYF.

The chain has TRBV6-1 and TRBJ2-7, with a weak D call TRBD1 (5 bases). This CDR3 spans 15 amino acids. V lost 7 bases, J lost 1 base, and 17 bases lay in between. Germline V gives CDR1 MNHNS, CDR2 SASEGT. The CDR3 reads CASIRQGQGSYEQYF. The CDR3 region has the DNA TGTGCCAGCATCCGCCAAGGGCAGGGTTCCTACGAGCAGTACTTC.

The sample holds a few counts of this clonotype. The rearrangement links TRBV11-1 to TRBJ1-6; tentatively, D is TRBD1 (6 bases). Trimming pared 2 bases from V and 7 bases from J, leaving 12 bases between. CDR3 length: 15 residues. CDR1 is SGHAT, CDR2 FQDESV, per germline (reference sequence). CDR3 in DNA: TGTGCCAGCAGCTTACTACAGGGCGAAAATTCACCCCTCCACTTT. It specifies CASSLLQGENSPLHF.